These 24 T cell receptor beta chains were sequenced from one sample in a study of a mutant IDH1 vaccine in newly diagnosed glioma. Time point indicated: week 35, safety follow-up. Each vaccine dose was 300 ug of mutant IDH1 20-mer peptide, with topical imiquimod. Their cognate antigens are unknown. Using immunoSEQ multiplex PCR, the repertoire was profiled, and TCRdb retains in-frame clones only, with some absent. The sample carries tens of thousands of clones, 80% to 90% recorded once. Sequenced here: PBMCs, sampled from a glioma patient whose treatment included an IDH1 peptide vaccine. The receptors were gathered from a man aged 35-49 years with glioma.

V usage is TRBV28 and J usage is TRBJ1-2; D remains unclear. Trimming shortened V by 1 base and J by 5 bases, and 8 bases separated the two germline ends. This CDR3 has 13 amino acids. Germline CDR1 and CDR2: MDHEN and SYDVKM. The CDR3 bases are TGTGCCAGCAGTTTATTGGGAGAATATGGCTACACCTTC. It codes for CASSLLGEYGYTF.

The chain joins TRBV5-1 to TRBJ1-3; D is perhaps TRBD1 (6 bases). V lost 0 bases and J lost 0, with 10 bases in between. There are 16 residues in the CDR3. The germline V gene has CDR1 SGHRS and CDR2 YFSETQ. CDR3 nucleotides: TGCGCCAGCAGCTTGGGGGGGCTCAACTCTGGAAACACCATATATTTT. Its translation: CASSLGGLNSGNTIYF.

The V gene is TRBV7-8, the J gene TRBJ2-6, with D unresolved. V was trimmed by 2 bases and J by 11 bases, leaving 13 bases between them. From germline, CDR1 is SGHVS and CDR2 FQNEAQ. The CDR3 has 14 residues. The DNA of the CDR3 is TGTGCCAGCAGCTTACAGCCGGAACCGGACGTCCTGACTTTC. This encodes CASSLQPEPDVLTF.

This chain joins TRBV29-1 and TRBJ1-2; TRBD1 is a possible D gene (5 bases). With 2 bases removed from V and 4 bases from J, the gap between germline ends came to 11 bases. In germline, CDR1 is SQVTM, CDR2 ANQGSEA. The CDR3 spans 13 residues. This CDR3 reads CSVEWGSGYGYTF. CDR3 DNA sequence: TGCAGCGTTGAATGGGGCTCTGGCTATGGCTACACCTTC. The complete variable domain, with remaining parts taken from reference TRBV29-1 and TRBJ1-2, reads SAVISQKPSRDICQRGTSLTIQCQVDSQVTMMFWYRQQPGQSLTLIATANQGSEATYESGFVIDKFPISRPNLTFSTLTVSNMSPEDSSIYLCSVEWGSGYGYTFGSGTRLTVV.

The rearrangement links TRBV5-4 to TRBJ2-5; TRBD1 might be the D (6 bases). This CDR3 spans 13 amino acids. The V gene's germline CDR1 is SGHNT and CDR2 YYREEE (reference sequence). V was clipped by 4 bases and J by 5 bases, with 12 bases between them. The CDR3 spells CASSSYRVETQYF. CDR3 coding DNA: TGTGCCAGCAGCAGCTACAGGGTTGAGACCCAGTACTTC.

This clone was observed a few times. CDR3 sequence reads: CASSLGQPLNTDTQYF. CDR3 bases: TGTGCCAGCAGCTTAGGACAACCGCTCAACACAGATACGCAGTATTTT. The chain carries TRBV5-4 and TRBJ2-3; possible D gene TRBD1, 5 bases. The CDR3 has 16 amino acids. Germline loops: CDR1 SGHNT, CDR2 YYREEE (reference sequence). V lost 2 bases and J 2 bases, leaving 15 bases between the germline ends.

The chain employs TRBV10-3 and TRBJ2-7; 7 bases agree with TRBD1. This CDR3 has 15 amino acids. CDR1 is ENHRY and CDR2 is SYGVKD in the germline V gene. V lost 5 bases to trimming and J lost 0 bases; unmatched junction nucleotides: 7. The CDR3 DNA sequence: TGTGCCATCAGTCCCGGGACAGAAAGCTCCTACGAGCAGTACGTC. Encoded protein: CAISPGTESSYEQYV.

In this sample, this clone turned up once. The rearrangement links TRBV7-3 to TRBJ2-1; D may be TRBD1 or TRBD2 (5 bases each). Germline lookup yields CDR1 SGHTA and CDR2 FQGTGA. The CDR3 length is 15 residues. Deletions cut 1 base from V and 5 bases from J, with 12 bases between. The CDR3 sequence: CASSLSSGTNNEQFF. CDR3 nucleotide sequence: TGTGCCAGCAGCTTAAGTTCCGGGACCAACAATGAGCAGTTCTTC.

The chain's CDR3 is CASSDPRGGGEQFF. In DNA form, the CDR3 reads TGTGCCAGCAGTGACCCCCGAGGGGGGGGTGAGCAGTTCTTC. V and J are TRBV2 and TRBJ2-1; weak D call: TRBD2 (7 bases). Germline loops: CDR1 SNHLY, CDR2 FYNNEI. The length of the CDR3 is 14 residues. The germline V and J ends were trimmed by 3 bases and 9 bases, with 15 bases remaining between them. The whole variable domain, filled in from reference TRBV2 and TRBJ2-1, reads EPEVTQTPSHQVTQMGQEVILRCVPISNHLYFYWYRQILGQKVEFLVSFYNNEISEKSEIFDDQFSVERPDGSNFTLKIRSTKLEDSAMYFCASSDPRGGGEQFFGPGTRLTVL.

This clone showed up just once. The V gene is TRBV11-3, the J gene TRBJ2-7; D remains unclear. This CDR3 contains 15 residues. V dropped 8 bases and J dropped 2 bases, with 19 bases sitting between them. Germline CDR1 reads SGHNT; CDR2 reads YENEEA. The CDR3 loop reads CASWKGPRGAYEQYV. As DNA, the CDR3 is TGTGCCAGCTGGAAAGGACCCCGAGGCGCCTACGAGCAGTACGTC.

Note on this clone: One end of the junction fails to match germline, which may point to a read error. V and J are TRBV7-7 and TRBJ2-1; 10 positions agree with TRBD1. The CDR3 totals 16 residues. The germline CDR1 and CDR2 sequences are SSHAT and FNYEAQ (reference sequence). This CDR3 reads CASSGGIGQGDNEQFF. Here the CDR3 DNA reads TGTGCTAGCAGCGGGGGCATTGGACAGGGGGACAATGAGCAGTTCTTC.

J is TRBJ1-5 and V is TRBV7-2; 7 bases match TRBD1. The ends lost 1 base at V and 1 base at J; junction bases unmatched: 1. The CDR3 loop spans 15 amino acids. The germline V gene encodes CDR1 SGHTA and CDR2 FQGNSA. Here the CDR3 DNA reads TGTGCCAGCAGCTTAGAAGGGGGCAGCAATCAGCCCCAGCATTTT. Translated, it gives CASSLEGGSNQPQHF.

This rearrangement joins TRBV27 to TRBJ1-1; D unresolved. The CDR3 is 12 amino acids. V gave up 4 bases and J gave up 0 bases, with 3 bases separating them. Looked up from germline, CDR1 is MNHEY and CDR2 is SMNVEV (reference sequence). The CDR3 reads CASSSMNTEAFF. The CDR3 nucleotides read TGTGCCAGCAGTTCAATGAACACTGAAGCTTTCTTT.

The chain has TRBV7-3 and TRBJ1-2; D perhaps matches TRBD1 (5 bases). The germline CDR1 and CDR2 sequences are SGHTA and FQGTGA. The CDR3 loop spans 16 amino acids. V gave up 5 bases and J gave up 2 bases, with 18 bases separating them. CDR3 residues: CASSPGMQGPNYGYTF. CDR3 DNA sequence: TGTGCCAGCAGCCCAGGCATGCAGGGACCAAACTATGGCTACACCTTC.

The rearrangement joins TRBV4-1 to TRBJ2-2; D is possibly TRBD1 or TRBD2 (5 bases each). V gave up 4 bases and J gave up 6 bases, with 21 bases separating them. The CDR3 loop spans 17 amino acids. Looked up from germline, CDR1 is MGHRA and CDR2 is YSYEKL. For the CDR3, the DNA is TGCGCCAGCAGCCTCAACCCTGGTAGGGTGGGGGCCGGGGAGCTGTTTTTT. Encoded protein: CASSLNPGRVGAGELFF.

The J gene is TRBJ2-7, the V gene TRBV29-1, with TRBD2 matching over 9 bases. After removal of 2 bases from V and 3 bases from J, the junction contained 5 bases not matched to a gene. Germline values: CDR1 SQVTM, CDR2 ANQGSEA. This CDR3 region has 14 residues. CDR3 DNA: TGCAGCGTTGAAATAGCGGGAGCGATCTACGAGCAGTACTTC. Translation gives CSVEIAGAIYEQYF.

The CDR3: CASSILTEYGYTF. The CDR3, as DNA: TGTGCCAGCAGTATTCTGACGGAATATGGCTACACCTTC. The rearrangement joins TRBV28 to TRBJ1-2; D call uncertain. This CDR3 contains 13 residues. V lost 5 bases, J lost 5 bases, and 12 bases lay in between. The germline CDR1 and CDR2 sequences are MDHEN and SYDVKM.

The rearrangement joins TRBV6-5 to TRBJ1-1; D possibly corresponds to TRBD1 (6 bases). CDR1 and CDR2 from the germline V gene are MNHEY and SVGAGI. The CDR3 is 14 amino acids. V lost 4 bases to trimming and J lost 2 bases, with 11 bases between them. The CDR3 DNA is TGTGCCAGCAGTTCCGACAGGTTAAACACTGAAGCTTTCTTT. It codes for CASSSDRLNTEAFF.

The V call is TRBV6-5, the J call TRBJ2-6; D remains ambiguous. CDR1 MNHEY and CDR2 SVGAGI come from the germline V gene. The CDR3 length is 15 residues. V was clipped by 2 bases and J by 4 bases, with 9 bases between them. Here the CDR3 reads CASSYLGAGANVLTF. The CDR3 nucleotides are TGTGCCAGCAGTTACCTAGGAGCCGGGGCCAACGTCCTGACTTTC.

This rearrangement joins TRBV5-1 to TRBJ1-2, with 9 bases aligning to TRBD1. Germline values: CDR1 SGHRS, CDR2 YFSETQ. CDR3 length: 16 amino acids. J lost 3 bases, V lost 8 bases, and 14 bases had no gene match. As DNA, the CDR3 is TGCGCCAGTTCGACAGGGGGAGAGGGGCTAGACTATGGCTACACCTTC. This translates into CASSTGGEGLDYGYTF. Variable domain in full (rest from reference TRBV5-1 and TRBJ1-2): KAGVTQTPRYLIKTRGQQVTLSCSPISGHRSVSWYQQTPGQGLQFLFEYFSETQRNKGNFPGRFSGRQFSNSRSEMNVSTLELGDSALYLCASSTGGEGLDYGYTFGSGTRLTVV.

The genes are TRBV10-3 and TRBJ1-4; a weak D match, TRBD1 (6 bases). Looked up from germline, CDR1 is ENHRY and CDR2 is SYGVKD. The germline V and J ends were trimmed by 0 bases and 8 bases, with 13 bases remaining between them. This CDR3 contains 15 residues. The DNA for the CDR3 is TGTGCCATCAGTGAGTCAGGAGGGGGGCGCGAAAAACTGTTTTTT. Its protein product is CAISESGGGREKLFF.

The CDR3 is CAWSRRLAGNYEQYV. The CDR3 region has the DNA TGTGCCTGGAGCAGGCGACTAGCGGGTAACTACGAGCAGTACGTC. The rearrangement uses TRBV30 and TRBJ2-7; 10 bases map to TRBD2. V trimming: 3 bases; J trimming: 3 bases; junction bases outside the gene matches: 8. CDR1 is GTSNPN, CDR2 SVGIG, per germline (reference sequence). The CDR3 runs to 15 residues.

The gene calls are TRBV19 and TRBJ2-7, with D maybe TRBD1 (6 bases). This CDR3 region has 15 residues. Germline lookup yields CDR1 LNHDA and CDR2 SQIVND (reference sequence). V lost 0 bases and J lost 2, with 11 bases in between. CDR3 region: CASSIETGGAYEQYF. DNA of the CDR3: TGTGCCAGTAGTATAGAGACAGGTGGGGCCTACGAGCAGTACTTC.

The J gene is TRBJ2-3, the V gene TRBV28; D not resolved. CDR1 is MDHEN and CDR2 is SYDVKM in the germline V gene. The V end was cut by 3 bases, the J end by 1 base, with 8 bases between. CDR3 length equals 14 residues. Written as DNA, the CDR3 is TGTGCCAGCAGTTTCCGAGCAGGCACAGATACGCAGTATTTT. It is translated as CASSFRAGTDTQYF.